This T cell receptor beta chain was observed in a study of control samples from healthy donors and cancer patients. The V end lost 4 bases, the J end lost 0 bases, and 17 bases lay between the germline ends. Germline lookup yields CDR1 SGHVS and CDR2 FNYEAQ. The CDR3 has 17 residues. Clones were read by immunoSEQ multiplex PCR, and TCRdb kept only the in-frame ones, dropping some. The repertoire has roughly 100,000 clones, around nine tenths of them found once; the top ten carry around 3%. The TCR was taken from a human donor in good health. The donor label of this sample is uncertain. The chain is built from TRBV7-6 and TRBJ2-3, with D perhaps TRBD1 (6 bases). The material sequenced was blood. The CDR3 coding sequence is TGTGCCAGCAGCTCTAATACCGGGACATCTAGCACAGATACGCAGTATTTT. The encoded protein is CASSSNTGTSSTDTQYF.